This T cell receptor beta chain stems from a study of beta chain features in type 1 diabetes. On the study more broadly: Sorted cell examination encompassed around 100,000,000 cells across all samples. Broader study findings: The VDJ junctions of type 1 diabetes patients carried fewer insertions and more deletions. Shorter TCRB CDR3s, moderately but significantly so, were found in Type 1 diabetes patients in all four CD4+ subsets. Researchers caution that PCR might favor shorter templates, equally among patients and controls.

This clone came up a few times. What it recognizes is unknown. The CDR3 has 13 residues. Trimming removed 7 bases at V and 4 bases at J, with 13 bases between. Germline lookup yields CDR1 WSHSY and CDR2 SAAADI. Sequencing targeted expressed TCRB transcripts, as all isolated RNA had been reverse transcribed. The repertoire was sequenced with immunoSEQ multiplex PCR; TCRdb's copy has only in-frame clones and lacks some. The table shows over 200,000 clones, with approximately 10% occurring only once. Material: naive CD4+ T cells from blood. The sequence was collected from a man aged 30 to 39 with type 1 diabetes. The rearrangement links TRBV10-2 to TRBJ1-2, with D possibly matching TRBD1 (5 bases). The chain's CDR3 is CASNRDSLYGYTF. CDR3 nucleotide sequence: TGCGCCAGCAATCGAGACAGCCTCTATGGCTACACCTTC.